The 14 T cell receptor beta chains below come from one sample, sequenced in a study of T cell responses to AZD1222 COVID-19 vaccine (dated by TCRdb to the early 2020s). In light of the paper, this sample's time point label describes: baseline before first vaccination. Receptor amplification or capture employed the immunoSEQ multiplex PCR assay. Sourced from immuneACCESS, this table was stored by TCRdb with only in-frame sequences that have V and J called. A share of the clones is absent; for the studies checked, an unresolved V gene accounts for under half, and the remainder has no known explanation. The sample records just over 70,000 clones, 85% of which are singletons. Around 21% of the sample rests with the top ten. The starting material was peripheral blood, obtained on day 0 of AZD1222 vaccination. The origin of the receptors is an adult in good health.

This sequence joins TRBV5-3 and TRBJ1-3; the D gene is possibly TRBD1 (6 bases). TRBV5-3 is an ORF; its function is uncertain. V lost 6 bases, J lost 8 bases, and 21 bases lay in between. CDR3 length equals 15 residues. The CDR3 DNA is TGTGCCAGAACCATTGTGTGGGGACATCGACACACCATATATTTT. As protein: CARTIVWGHRHTIYF.

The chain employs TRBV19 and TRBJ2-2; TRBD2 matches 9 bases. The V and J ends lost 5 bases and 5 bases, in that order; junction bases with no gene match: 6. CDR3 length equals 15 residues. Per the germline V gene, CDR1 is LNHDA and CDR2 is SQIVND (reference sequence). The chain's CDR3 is CASSGLAGGTGELFF. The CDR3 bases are TGTGCCAGTAGTGGATTGGCGGGGGGGACCGGGGAGCTGTTTTTT.

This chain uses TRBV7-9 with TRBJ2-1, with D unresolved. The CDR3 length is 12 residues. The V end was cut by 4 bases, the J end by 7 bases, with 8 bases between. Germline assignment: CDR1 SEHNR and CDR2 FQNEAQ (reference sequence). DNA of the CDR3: TGTGCCAGCAGCTCCCTGGGGAATGAGCAGTTCTTC. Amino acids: CASSSLGNEQFF. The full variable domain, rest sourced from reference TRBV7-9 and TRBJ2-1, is DTGVSQNPRHKITKRGQNVTFRCDPISEHNRLYWYRQTLGQGPEFLTYFQNEAQLEKSRLLSDRFSAERPKGSFSTLEIQRTEQGDSAMYLCASSSLGNEQFFGPGTRLTVL.

CDR3 region: CAWSPGQGAGEQYF. CDR3 bases: TGTGCCTGGAGTCCAGGACAGGGGGCGGGTGAGCAGTACTTC. This chain connects TRBV30 to TRBJ2-7; the match to TRBD1 covers 11 bases. The germline V gene encodes CDR1 GTSNPN and CDR2 SVGIG (reference sequence). Unmatched junction bases numbered 7, after V lost 2 bases and J lost 7 bases. This CDR3 spans 14 amino acids.

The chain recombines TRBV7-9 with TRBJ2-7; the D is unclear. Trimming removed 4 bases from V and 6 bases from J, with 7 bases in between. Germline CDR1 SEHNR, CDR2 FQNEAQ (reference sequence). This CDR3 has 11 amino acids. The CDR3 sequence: CASSSQGEQYF. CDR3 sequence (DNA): TGTGCCAGCAGCTCACAAGGCGAGCAGTACTTC.

This chain's CDR3 is CASSLRGQGLLGNEQFF. In nucleotides, the CDR3 is TGTGCCAGCAGCTTGCGGGGACAGGGTCTATTGGGTAATGAGCAGTTCTTC. The genes are TRBV11-2 and TRBJ2-1, with TRBD1 identical over 9 bases. The CDR3 loop spans 17 amino acids. With 3 bases clipped from V and 7 bases from J, the junction kept 13 bases outside the gene matches. Germline V lookup: CDR1 SGHAT, CDR2 FQNNGV.

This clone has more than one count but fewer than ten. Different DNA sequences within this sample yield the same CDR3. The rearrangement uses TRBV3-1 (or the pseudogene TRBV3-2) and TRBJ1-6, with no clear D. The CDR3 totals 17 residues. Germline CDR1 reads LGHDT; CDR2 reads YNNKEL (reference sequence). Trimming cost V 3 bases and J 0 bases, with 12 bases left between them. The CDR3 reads CASSQEGRSSYNSPLHF. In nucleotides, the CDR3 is TGTGCCAGCAGCCAGGAGGGCCGAAGCTCCTATAATTCACCCCTCCACTTT.

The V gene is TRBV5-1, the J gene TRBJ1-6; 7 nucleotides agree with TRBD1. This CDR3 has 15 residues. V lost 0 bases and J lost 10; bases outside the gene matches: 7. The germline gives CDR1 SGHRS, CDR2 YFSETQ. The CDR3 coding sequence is TGCGCCAGCAGCTTGGCCCAGGGGGAAGAGTCACCCCTCCACTTT. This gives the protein CASSLAQGEESPLHF.

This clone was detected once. The chain's CDR3 is CASSLLADSYEQYF. DNA of the CDR3: TGTGCCAGCAGCTTATTGGCAGACTCCTACGAGCAGTACTTC. V gene TRBV11-2 combines with J gene TRBJ2-7, with D unclear. The germline gives CDR1 SGHAT, CDR2 FQNNGV. CDR3 length: 14 amino acids. V was clipped by 2 bases and J by 0 bases, with 8 bases between them.

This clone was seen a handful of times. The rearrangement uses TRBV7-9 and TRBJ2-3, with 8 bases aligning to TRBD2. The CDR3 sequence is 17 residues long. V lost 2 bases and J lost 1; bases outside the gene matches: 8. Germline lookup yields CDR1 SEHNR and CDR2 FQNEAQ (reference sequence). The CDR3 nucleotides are TGTGCCAGCAGCTTAAGGGAGCGCGGGGGGCGCACAGATACGCAGTATTTT. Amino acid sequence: CASSLRERGGRTDTQYF.

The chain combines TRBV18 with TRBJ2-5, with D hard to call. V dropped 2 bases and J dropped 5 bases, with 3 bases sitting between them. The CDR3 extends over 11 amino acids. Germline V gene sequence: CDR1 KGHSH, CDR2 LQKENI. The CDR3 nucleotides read TGTGCCAGCTCACCAGATGAGACCCAGTACTTC. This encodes CASSPDETQYF.

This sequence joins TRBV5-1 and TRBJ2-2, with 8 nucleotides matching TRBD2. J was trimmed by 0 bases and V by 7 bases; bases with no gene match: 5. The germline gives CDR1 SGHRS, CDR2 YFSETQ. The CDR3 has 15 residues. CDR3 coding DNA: TGCGCCAGCGTCACGGGAGGGACGAACACCGGGGAGCTGTTTTTT. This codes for CASVTGGTNTGELFF.

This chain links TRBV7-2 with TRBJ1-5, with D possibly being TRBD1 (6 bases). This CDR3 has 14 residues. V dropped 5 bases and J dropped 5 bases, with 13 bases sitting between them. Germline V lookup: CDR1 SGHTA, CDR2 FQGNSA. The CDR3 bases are TGTGCCAGCAGCGGTTACAGGGTTGATCAGCCCCAGCATTTT. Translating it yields CASSGYRVDQPQHF.

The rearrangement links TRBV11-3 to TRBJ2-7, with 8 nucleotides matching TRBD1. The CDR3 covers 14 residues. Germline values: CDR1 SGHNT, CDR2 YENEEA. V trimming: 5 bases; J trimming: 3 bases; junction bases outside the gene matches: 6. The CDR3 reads CASSPRTGFYEQYF. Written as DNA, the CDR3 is TGTGCCAGCAGCCCGCGGACAGGGTTCTACGAGCAGTACTTC.